This note documents a single T cell receptor (beta chain) sequence. As yet, its antigen is unknown. The junction does not match germline at one end; this may be a read error. CDR1 is SSHAT and CDR2 is FNYEAQ in the germline V gene (reference sequence). The CDR3 has 15 residues. The record originates from a study of T cell responses to AZD1222 COVID-19 vaccine. Findings and limits, study-wide: Without day 14 samples, only post-peak T cell repertoires were studied. Targeting of unmutated variant regions was reportedly seen in nearly half of spike-specific TCRs. Two AZD1222 doses significantly raised spike-specific TCR breadth and depth over controls.

Repertoires were generated with immunoSEQ multiplex PCR, while TCRdb's copy carries only in-frame clones and drops some. The sample lists approximately 150,000 clones; approximately 89% were seen once. Sequencing was performed on peripheral blood, taken on day 0 of AZD1222 vaccination. V gene TRBV7-7 combines with J gene TRBJ2-5; weak D call: TRBD2 (7 bases). The origin of this receptor is an adult in good health. The CDR3 loop reads CASSLVGGRQETQYF. CDR3 nucleotide sequence: TGTGCTAGCAGCTTAGTGGGGGGGCGACAAGAGACCCAGTACTTC.